These T cell receptor beta chains were read from a single sample in a study of Graves' ophthalmopathy and Graves' hyperthyroidism. TCRdb reprocessed the multiplex PCR reads via MiXCR and lists one record per CDR3 protein. The sample records some 750,000 distinct CDR3 sequences, 40% being singletons. Input material: peripheral blood. These receptors all stem from an adult man with Graves' ophthalmopathy. The CDR3 runs from the conserved cysteine through the conserved F or W. Fields, in order: V gene, J gene, clone size, D gene, CDR3 DNA, CDR3 protein. The D gene is left open where the match is weak. Size is omitted from some rows. Given values are once, few, many or a class for expanded clones.

TRBV7-2	TRBJ2-5	many	.	TGTGCCAGCACCTCCGGGACGTACCAAGAGACCCAGTACTTC	CASTSGTYQETQYF
TRBV25-1	TRBJ2-2	.	.	TGTGCCAGCAGTCCCCTCGGGGGGCCCGGGGAGCTGTTTTTT	CASSPLGGPGELFF
TRBV10-2	TRBJ1-1	.	TRBD1	TGCGCCAGCAGTGAGTCCAAGGGACAGGGGAACACTGAAGCTTTCTTT	CASSESKGQGNTEAFF
TRBV9	TRBJ1-2	many	.	TGTGCCAGCAGCCCAGCCGGCGTCAGTAACTATGGCTACACCTTC	CASSPAGVSNYGYTF
TRBV5-1	TRBJ2-7	few	TRBD1	TGCGCCAGCAGCCTCCGGGACAGGGGGCTCAACGAGCAGTACTTC	CASSLRDRGLNEQYF
TRBV2	TRBJ2-7	few	.	TGTGCCAGCATTTGGTCGGATCTTAACTACGAGCAGTACTTC	CASIWSDLNYEQYF
TRBV9	TRBJ2-7	few	.	TGTGCCAGCAGTGCAAGGGGCAGGGGCTTCTACGAGCAGTACTTC	CASSARGRGFYEQYF
TRBV7-2	TRBJ2-7	few	TRBD1	TGTGCCAGCACCGGGACAGGGGTGCCCTACGAGCAGTACTTC	CASTGTGVPYEQYF
TRBV2	TRBJ2-2	.	.	TGTGCCAGCAGTGAACTTGAGAACACCGGGGAGCTGTTTTTT	CASSELENTGELFF
TRBV2	TRBJ2-3	.	.	TGTGCCAGCAGTAAATCGTCAGATACGCAGTATTTT	CASSKSSDTQYF
TRBV9	TRBJ1-4	.	.	TGTGCCAGCAGCGACCGAGATGATGAAAAACTGTTTTTT	CASSDRDDEKLFF
TRBV9	TRBJ2-2	.	.	TGTGCCAGCAGTTCCCTGGGGGTCAACACCGGGGAGCTGTTTTTT	CASSSLGVNTGELFF
TRBV19	TRBJ1-6	many	TRBD1	TGTGCCAGTAATCGACAGGGATATTCACCCCTCCACTTT	CASNRQGYSPLHF
TRBV7-2	TRBJ2-7	.	.	TGTGCCAGCAGCCCGGGGGTAGTGCCCACCTACGAGCAGTACTTC	CASSPGVVPTYEQYF
TRBV29-1	TRBJ2-3	few	TRBD1	TGCAGCGCGCGGACAGGGGTGAGCACAGATACGCAGTATTTT	CSARTGVSTDTQYF
TRBV7-9	TRBJ2-7	many	TRBD2	TGTGCCAGCTGCATGGGGACTAGCTTTGAGCAGTACTTC	CASCMGTSFEQYF
TRBV6-1	TRBJ2-7	few	.	TGTGCCAGCAGTGCCAGGGAGGAGTACGAGCAGTACTTC	CASSAREEYEQYF
TRBV19	TRBJ2-7	.	.	TGTGCCAGTAGCGGGACGGACTGGGCTAACGAGCAGTACTTC	CASSGTDWANEQYF
TRBV7-3	TRBJ2-7	.	.	TGTGCCAGCAGCCAAACACCTTACGAGCAGTACTTC	CASSQTPYEQYF
TRBV7-2	TRBJ2-2	many	.	TGTGCCAGCAGCTTTGGCAACGGCGGGGAGCTGTTTTTT	CASSFGNGGELFF
TRBV20-1	TRBJ2-7	.	TRBD2	TGCAGTGCAAGCCTAGCGGGAGGCAGCTCCTACGAGCAGTACTTC	CSASLAGGSSYEQYF
TRBV10-3	TRBJ1-1	many	.	TGTGCCATCAGTGTGGACGGAAATCGGGCTGAAGCTTTCTTT	CAISVDGNRAEAFF
TRBV7-8	TRBJ1-5	.	TRBD1	TGTGCCAGCAGCCGAGACAGGGTACAGCCCCAGCATTTT	CASSRDRVQPQHF